The T cell receptor beta chain under discussion was sequenced for a study of CXCR3-negative and CXCR3-positive naive CD8 T cells. Study at large: About 140 million TRB reads were obtained overall (about 1.5 +/- 0.3 million per library).

In the case of this clonotype: The antigen is not known.

CDR1 is SGHVS and CDR2 is FQNEAQ in the germline V gene. This CDR3 spans 15 amino acids. The study's findings and limits: The study found more hydrophobic TRB CDR3s in CXCR3-positive naive cells than in CXCR3-negative naive cells. Comparably high diversity marked both naive subsets, whereas memory CD8+ cells had much lower diversity.

The TRB libraries of cDNA were built by UMI-labeled 5' RACE. TCRdb reworked the 5' RACE reads into one entry per CDR3 protein, no DNA. The sample holds around 150,000 distinct CDR3 sequences. The rearrangement links TRBV7-8 to TRBJ2-7. Material: naive CXCR3+ CD8+ T cells from blood. Regarding subset: CD45RO-CCR7+CD27+CD95- naive CD8+ T cells expressing CXCR3 (TNR3+). The receptor comes from a human donor in good health. Some clones in this sample may be carry-over from other donors' samples. CDR3 residues: CASSPLDGHNYEQYF. Drawing the rest from reference TRBV7-8 and TRBJ2-7, the complete variable domain is GAGVSQSPRYKVAKRGQDVALRCDPISGHVSLFWYQQALGQGPEFLTYFQNEAQLDKSGLPSDRFFAERPEGSVSTLKIQRTQQEDSAVYLCASSPLDGHNYEQYFGPGTRLTVT.